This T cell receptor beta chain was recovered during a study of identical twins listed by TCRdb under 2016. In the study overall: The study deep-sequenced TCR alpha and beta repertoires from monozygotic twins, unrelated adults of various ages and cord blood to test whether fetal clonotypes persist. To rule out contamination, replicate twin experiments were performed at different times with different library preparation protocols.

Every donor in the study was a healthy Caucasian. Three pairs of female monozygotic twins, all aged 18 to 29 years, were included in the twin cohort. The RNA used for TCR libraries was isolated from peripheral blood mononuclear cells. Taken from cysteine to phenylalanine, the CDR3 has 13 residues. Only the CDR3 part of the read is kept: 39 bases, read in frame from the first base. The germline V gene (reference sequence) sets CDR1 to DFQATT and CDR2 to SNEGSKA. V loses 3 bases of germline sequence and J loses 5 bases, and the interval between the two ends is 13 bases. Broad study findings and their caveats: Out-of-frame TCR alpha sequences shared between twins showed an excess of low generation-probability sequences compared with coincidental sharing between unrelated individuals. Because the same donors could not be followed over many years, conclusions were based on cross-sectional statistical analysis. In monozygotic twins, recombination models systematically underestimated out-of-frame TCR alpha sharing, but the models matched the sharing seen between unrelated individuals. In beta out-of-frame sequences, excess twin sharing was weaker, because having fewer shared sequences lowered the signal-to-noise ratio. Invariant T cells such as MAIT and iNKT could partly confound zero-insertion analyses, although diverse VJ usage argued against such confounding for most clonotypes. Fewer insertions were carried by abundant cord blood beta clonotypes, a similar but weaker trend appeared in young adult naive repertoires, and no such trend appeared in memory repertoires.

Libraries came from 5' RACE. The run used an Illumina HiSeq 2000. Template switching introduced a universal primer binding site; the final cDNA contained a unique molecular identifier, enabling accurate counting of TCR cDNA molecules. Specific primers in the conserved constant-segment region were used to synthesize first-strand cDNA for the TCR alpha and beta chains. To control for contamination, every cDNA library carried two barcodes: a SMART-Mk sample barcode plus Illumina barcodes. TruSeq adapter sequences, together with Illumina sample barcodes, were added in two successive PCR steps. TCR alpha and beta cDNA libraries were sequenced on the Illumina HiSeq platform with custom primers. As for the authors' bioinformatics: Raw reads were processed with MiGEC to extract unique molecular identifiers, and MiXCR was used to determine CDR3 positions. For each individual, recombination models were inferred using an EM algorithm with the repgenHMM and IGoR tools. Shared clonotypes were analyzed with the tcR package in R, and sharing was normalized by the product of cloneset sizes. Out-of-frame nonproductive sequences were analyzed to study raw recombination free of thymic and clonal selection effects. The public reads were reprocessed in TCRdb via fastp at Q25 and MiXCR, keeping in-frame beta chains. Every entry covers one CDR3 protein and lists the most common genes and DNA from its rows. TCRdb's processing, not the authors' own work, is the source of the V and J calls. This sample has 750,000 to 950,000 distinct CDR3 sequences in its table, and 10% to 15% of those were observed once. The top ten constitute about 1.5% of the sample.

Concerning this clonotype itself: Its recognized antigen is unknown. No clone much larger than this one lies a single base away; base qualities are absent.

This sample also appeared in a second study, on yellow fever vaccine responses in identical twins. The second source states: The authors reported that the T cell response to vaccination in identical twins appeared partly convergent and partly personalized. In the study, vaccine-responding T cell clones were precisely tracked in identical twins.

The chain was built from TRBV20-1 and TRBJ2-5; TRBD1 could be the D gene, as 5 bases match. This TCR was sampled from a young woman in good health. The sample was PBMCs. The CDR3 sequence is CSARGKGAETQYF. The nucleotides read TGCAGTGCTAGGGGGAAAGGGGCCGAGACCCAGTACTTC.